These 28 T cell receptor beta chains were all obtained from the same sample, sequenced in a study of tumor-infiltrating lymphocytes in primary liver carcinoma (dated by TCRdb to 2017 to 2019). These reads were obtained on an Illumina HiSeq 2500. Starting from 450 to 500 ng total RNA, TCRbeta-specific cDNA was produced by reverse transcription with a constant-region primer and ProtoScript II reverse transcriptase. Three nested multiplex PCR rounds, following a slightly modified ARM-PCR procedure, were used to build the TCRbeta libraries. Each of the first two PCR rounds ran for approximately 10 cycles using multiplex TRBV1-TRBV30 forward primers together with a Cbeta reverse primer. Clones were called with MiXCR by TCRdb after fastp trimmed the public reads at Q25, and only in-frame beta chains were retained. Under each unique CDR3 protein, matching rows form one entry showing the most common genes and DNA. The table for this sample lists fewer than 350,000 distinct CDR3 sequences; about two thirds of them were counted only once. About 6.3% of the sample is taken by the ten largest.

Blood RNA was extracted from unsorted whole blood with TRIzol reagent; germline DNA came from the DNeasy Blood & Tissue kit. Sequencing was carried out using peripheral blood. These TCRs come from a man aged 35 to 55 with primary liver carcinoma and hepatitis B virus infection.

Concerning this clonotype itself: This sequence may be a read error, since a much larger clone differs from it by one base. The rearrangement joins TRBV4-2 to TRBJ2-4; 9 positions agree with TRBD2. Germline loops: CDR1 LGHNA, CDR2 YNFKEQ. V lost 0 bases, J lost 5 bases, and 11 bases stayed unmatched. The length of the CDR3 is 18 residues. This CDR3 is CASSQDPGSGRRENIQYF. DNA of the CDR3: TGTGCCAGCAGCCAAGATCCGGGTAGCGGGAGACGGGAAAACATTCAGTACTTC.

Concerning this clonotype: At one end, the junction sequence differs from germline, possibly due to a read error. The genes are TRBV23-1 and TRBJ1-5, with D tentatively TRBD1 (5 bases). TRBV23-1 is an open reading frame, and its role is uncertain. The CDR3 has 18 amino acids. The CDR3 here is CASSQRDLFTYSNQPKHF. The DNA of the CDR3 is TGCGCCAGCAGTCAAAGGGACCTTTTTACTTATAGCAATCAGCCCAAGCATTTT.

A word on this clonotype: Being one base from a much bigger clone, this may be a read error. This chain connects TRBV5-5 to TRBJ2-3, with D possibly TRBD2 on 5 matching bases. CDR3 length: 17 amino acids. Germline values: CDR1 SGHKS, CDR2 YYEKEE (reference sequence). DNA of the CDR3: TGTGCCAGCAACTTGGCCTCGACTACCGAAGCCTTTGATACGCAGTATTTT. Translated, it gives CASNLASTTEAFDTQYF.

With regard to this clonotype: One base away lies a much larger clone, so this may be a sequencing read error. V is TRBV4-3 and J is TRBJ2-2; D could derive from TRBD1 or TRBD2 (6 bases each). The CDR3 spans 18 residues. In germline, CDR1 is LGHNA, CDR2 YSLEER. CDR3 sequence (DNA): TGCGCCAGAAGCCCCCCCGGGGGCGGCACCTTGAACACCGGGGAGCTGTTTTTT. Its translation is CARSPPGGGTLNTGELFF.

On this clonotype itself: A read error may account for a junction end that differs from germline. The CDR3 reads CASSYITGTSGRAYEQLF. CDR3 nucleotide sequence: TGTGCCAGCAGCTACATCACCGGGACTAGCGGGAGGGCCTATGAGCAGCTCTTC. J is TRBJ2-1 and V is TRBV13; 16 positions agree with TRBD2. Germline CDR1 PRHDT, CDR2 FYEKMQ (reference sequence). The CDR3 totals 18 residues.

Details on this clonotype: Sequence at one end of the junction differs from germline and may be a read error. The V and J genes are TRBV5-4 and TRBJ2-3; D might be TRBD2 (6 bases). Germline V gene sequence: CDR1 SGHNT, CDR2 YYREEE (reference sequence). The CDR3 contains 14 residues. CDR3 loop: CASSLTSSLDTQFF. Here the CDR3 DNA reads TGTGCCAGCAGCTTGACTAGCAGTCTAGATACGCAGTTTTTT.

Notes on this clonotype: The conserved phenylalanine or tryptophan is not found at the CDR3 terminus, so this likely reflects a read error. The chain has TRBV13 and TRBJ2-7, with 14 bases fitting TRBD2. This CDR3 has 15 residues. The germline V gene encodes CDR1 PRHDT and CDR2 FYEKMQ (reference sequence). Trimming removed 5 bases from V and 4 bases from J; junction bases left unmatched: 4. The CDR3 spells CASSGGLAGAYEQYL. DNA for the CDR3: TGTGCCAGCAGCGGGGGACTAGCGGGAGCTTACGAGCAGTACCTC.

The chain has TRBV11-2 and TRBJ2-5; possibly TRBD2 for D (6 bases). Trimming left V 5 bases short and J 11 bases short, with 21 bases between. The germline V gene has CDR1 SGHAT and CDR2 FQNNGV. The CDR3 contains 14 residues. The CDR3 is CASSVVRASGTQYF. CDR3 sequence (DNA): TGTGCCAGCAGCGTGGTTCGGGCCTCAGGGACTCAGTACTTC.

Regarding this clonotype: Its ends do not fully match the called genes, so a read error is possible. The V and J genes are TRBV11-2 and TRBJ2-7; either TRBD1 or TRBD2 may supply D (5 bases each). The CDR3 runs to 14 residues. CDR1 is SGHAT, CDR2 FQNNGV, per germline. CDR3 residues: CASSSWGNHYEQYF. The CDR3 coding sequence is TGTGCCAGCAGCTCGTGGGGGAACCACTACGAGCAGTATTTC.

On this clonotype itself: As the CDR3 is not closed by the conserved phenylalanine or tryptophan, this likely results from a read error. J is TRBJ2-7 and V is TRBV11-2; TRBD2 matches at 12 bases. The CDR3 is 15 amino acids. CDR1 is SGHAT, CDR2 FQNNGV, per germline. V dropped 5 bases and J dropped 4; count of bases not matched to a gene: 6. CDR3 sequence (DNA): TGTGCCAGCAGCATCGGGACTAGCGGGTGGTACGAGCAGTACTCC. Its protein product is CASSIGTSGWYEQYS.

As concerns this clonotype: The junction and the germline gene differ at one end; a read error may be behind it. The J gene is TRBJ2-7, the V gene TRBV6-5; no clear D gene. The CDR3 has 14 amino acids. Germline CDR1 MNHEY, CDR2 SVGAGI. The CDR3 protein is CARSYSRGSYEQYF. In nucleotides, the CDR3 is TGTGCCAGAAGTTACTCGAGAGGCTCCTACGAGCAGTACTTC.

This chain connects TRBV6-2 or TRBV6-3 to TRBJ1-2; no clear D gene. Germline V gene lookup returns CDR1 MNHEY and CDR2 SVGEGT. The CDR3 loop spans 13 amino acids. V was shortened by 6 bases and J by 4 bases, with 12 bases between the two germline ends. The CDR3 DNA reads as TGTGCCAGCAGCTCCCAGCGGGTCTATGGCTACACCTTC. Translating it yields CASSSQRVYGYTF.

A note on this clonotype: The final CDR3 position lacks the conserved phenylalanine or tryptophan, pointing to a likely read error. The rearrangement uses TRBV28 and TRBJ2-4; D remains unclear. TRBJ2-7 explains the end of the DNA better; the J call may be wrong. Germline assignment: CDR1 MDHEN and CDR2 SYDVKM. The CDR3 runs to 14 residues. The CDR3 region is CASSQSDFDYEQYL. CDR3 nucleotide sequence: TGTGCCAGCAGTCAAAGTGATTTCGACTACGAGCAGTACCTC.

In its sample, this clonotype was seen a few times. This sequence joins TRBV6-2 or TRBV6-3 and TRBJ2-5, with TRBD1 matching 7 bases. CDR1 and CDR2 (germline): MNHEY, SVGEGT. The CDR3 contains 15 residues. V gave up 6 bases and J gave up 5 bases; unmatched junction bases: 12. The CDR3 DNA reads as TGTGCCAGCAGCAAGGGACAGCCCCCGTGGGAGACCCAGTACTTC. As protein: CASSKGQPPWETQYF.

As concerns this clonotype: Sequence at one end of the junction differs from germline and may be a read error. The chain links TRBV6-5 to TRBJ2-1; D is uncertain. The CDR3 totals 15 residues. CDR1 and CDR2 from the germline V gene are MNHEY and SVGAGI. The DNA for the CDR3 is TGTGCCTGCAGTCCGGTACCACTAACACGCGATGAGCAGTTCTTC. Protein product: CACSPVPLTRDEQFF.

About this clonotype: A much bigger clone sits one base away, suggesting this may be a read error. The chain links TRBV29-1 to TRBJ2-3; D possibly matches TRBD1 or TRBD2 (5 bases each). The CDR3 extends over 15 amino acids. With 0 bases removed from V and 4 bases from J, the gap between germline ends came to 14 bases. The germline gives CDR1 SQVTM, CDR2 ANQGSEA. This chain's CDR3 is CSVEDRGWGADTQYF. The CDR3 coding sequence is TGCAGCGTTGAAGATCGGGGATGGGGCGCAGATACGCAGTATTTT.

The rearrangement uses TRBV5-8 and TRBJ2-3; D may be TRBD2 (5 bases). The CDR3 sequence is 16 residues long. Trimming removed 4 bases from V and 3 bases from J, with 18 bases in between. Germline V gene data show CDR1 as SGHTS and CDR2 as YDEGEE. The CDR3 nucleotides read TGTGCCAGCAGCCTTCAGAGGGCCCCCTTTACAGATACGCAGTATTTT. This sequence encodes CASSLQRAPFTDTQYF.

The V call is TRBV11-2, the J call TRBJ2-1; possibly TRBD2 for D (5 bases). The CDR3 is made up of 15 amino acids. Germline V gene sequence: CDR1 SGHAT, CDR2 FQNNGV. The V end was cut by 1 base, the J end by 8 bases, with 15 bases between. The CDR3 loop reads CASSLGAGTAYEQFF. DNA for the CDR3: TGTGCCAGCAGCTTAGGCGCGGGCACAGCCTATGAGCAGTTCTTC.

Points on this clonotype: This may be a read error: a much more frequent sequence differs by one nucleotide. This sequence joins TRBV4-1 and TRBJ1-2; 7 bases match TRBD1. J gave up 6 bases and V 1 base, and 5 bases lay outside the gene matches. The CDR3 covers 14 residues. CDR1 MGHRA and CDR2 YSYEKL come from the germline V gene. This CDR3 is CASSQGQGHNGYTF. CDR3 DNA sequence: TGCGCCAGCAGCCAAGGACAGGGACACAATGGCTACACCTTC.

Details on this clonotype: A much larger clone differs from this one at a single base, so this may be a read error. The J gene is TRBJ2-3, the V gene TRBV11-2; 8 bases are a match to TRBD2. J lost 5 bases, V lost 5 bases, and 9 bases had no gene match. Germline CDR1 reads SGHAT; CDR2 reads FQNNGV. The CDR3 loop spans 15 amino acids. CDR3 sequence: CASSALTGGGDTQYF. The CDR3 coding sequence is TGTGCCAGCAGCGCACTAACGGGAGGGGGAGATACGCAGTATTTT. Looking up the rest from reference TRBV11-2 and TRBJ2-3 gives the full variable domain: EAGVAQSPRYKIIEKRQSVAFWCNPISGHATLYWYQQILGQGPKLLIQFQNNGVVDDSQLPKDRFSAERLKGVDSTLKIQPAKLEDSAVYLCASSALTGGGDTQYFGPGTRLTVL.

The V gene is TRBV7-9, the J gene TRBJ2-1, with TRBD2 matching 8 bases. The CDR3 runs 16 residues. V gave up 6 bases and J gave up 1 base; unmatched junction bases: 8. Germline loops: CDR1 SEHNR, CDR2 FQNEAQ (reference sequence). Here the CDR3 reads CASRPGSGSSYNEQFF. DNA of the CDR3: TGTGCCAGCAGGCCTGGGAGCGGGAGTTCCTACAATGAGCAGTTCTTC.

V usage is TRBV11-2 and J usage is TRBJ2-7, with TRBD1 identical over 8 bases. Germline CDR1 SGHAT, CDR2 FQNNGV. V dropped 0 bases and J dropped 7; count of bases not matched to a gene: 8. The CDR3 covers 15 residues. The CDR3 spells CASSLDRGHKYEQYF. DNA of the CDR3: TGTGCCAGCAGCTTAGACAGGGGGCACAAATATGAGCAGTACTTC.

A word on this clonotype: An end of the junction does not agree with germline; a read error may underlie this. The rearrangement links TRBV12-3 or TRBV12-4 to TRBJ2-7; 11 nucleotides line up with TRBD2. The CDR3 spans 14 residues. CDR3 region: CVSSLAGGPHEQYF. CDR3 in DNA: TGTGTCAGCAGTTTAGCGGGAGGGCCGCACGAGCAGTACTTC.

With regard to this clonotype: This may be a read error, as it is one base from a much larger clone. The J gene is TRBJ1-1, the V gene TRBV6-6; a possible D gene is TRBD1 (5 bases). This CDR3 is built from 14 residues. Between the trimmed V and J ends, which lost 7 bases and 3 bases, there was a span of 15 bases. Looked up from germline, CDR1 is MNHNY and CDR2 is SVGAGI (reference sequence). CDR3 coding DNA: TGTGCCAGCAATTTCAAGGGGTTGGACACTGAAGCTTTCTTT. Translated: CASNFKGLDTEAFF.

The V call is TRBV5-1, the J call TRBJ2-3; D may correspond to TRBD1 or TRBD2 (5 bases each). The CDR3 loop spans 17 amino acids. Germline V gene data show CDR1 as SGHRS and CDR2 as YFSETQ. V shed 0 bases and J shed 1 base, with 15 bases lying between them. The CDR3 is CASSLDPTGTGTDTQYF. Here the CDR3 DNA reads TGCGCCAGCAGCTTGGACCCTACCGGGACGGGCACAGATACGCAGTATTTT.

The chain uses TRBV11-1 and TRBJ1-6; D gene unclear. Between the trimmed V and J ends, which lost 2 bases and 11 bases, there was a span of 13 bases. The CDR3 sequence is 14 residues long. The germline V gene encodes CDR1 SGHAT and CDR2 FQDESV (reference sequence). CDR3 in amino acids: CASSLSVGAPPLHF. CDR3 nucleotide sequence: TGTGCCAGCAGCTTATCGGTTGGTGCGCCACCCCTCCACTTT.

In its sample, this clonotype was seen many times. The chain employs TRBV10-2 and TRBJ1-5; D gene uncertain. V was shortened by 5 bases and J by 9 bases, with 14 bases between the two germline ends. Per the germline V gene, CDR1 is WSHSY and CDR2 is SAAADI. This CDR3 contains 13 residues. The chain's CDR3 is CASSSDRVMPQHF. CDR3 bases: TGCGCCAGCAGTAGCGATCGGGTAATGCCCCAGCATTTT.

In regard to this clonotype: This CDR3 fails to terminate in the conserved phenylalanine or tryptophan, so it likely reflects a read error. The limits of the CDR3 on the DNA are not certain, so only TCRdb's listed CDR3 is given. CDR3 region: CASSRDGDNYEQCL. The chain uses TRBV11-1 and TRBJ2-7; TRBD1, the table's D call, lacks a check against the DNA. The CDR3 region is 14 residues in length, termini included. The germline CDR1 and CDR2 sequences are SGHAT and FQDESV (reference sequence).